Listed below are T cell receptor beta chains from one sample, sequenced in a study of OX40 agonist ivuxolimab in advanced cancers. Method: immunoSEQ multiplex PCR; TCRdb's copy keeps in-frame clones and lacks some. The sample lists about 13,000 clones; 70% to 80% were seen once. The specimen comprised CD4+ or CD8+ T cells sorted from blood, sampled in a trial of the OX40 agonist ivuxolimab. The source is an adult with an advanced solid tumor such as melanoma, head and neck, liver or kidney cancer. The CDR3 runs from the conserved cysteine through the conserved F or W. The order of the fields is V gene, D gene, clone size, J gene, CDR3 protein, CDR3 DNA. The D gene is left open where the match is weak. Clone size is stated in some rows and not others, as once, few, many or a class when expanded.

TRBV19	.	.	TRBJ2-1	CASSNSLREQFF	TGTGCCAGTAGTAACTCCCTGAGGGAGCAGTTCTTC
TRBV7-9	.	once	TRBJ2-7	CASSSGSNEQYF	TGTGCCAGCAGCTCAGGGTCCAACGAGCAGTACTTC
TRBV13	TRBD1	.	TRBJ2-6	CASSFDRGSAGANVLTF	TGTGCCAGCAGTTTCGACAGGGGATCGGCTGGGGCCAACGTCCTGACTTTC
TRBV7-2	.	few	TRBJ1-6	CASSLPGLSPLHF	TGTGCCAGCAGCCTACCGGGGCTTTCACCCCTCCACTTT
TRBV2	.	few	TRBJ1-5	CASSAGVNQPQHF	TGTGCCAGCAGTGCGGGGGTCAATCAGCCCCAGCATTTT
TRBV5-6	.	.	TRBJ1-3	CASSFFGGGNTIYF	TGTGCCAGCAGCTTCTTCGGGGGAGGGAACACCATATATTTT
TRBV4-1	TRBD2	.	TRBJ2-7	CASSQVNSGFSYEQYF	TGCGCCAGCAGCCAAGTAAATAGCGGGTTCTCCTACGAGCAGTACTTC
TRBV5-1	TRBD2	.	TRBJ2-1	CASSQGTSALNEQFF	TGCGCCAGCAGCCAGGGGACTAGCGCGTTAAATGAGCAGTTCTTC
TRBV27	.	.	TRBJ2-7	CASSSNSYEQYF	TGTGCCAGCAGTTCCAACTCCTACGAGCAGTACTTC
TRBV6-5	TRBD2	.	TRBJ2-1	CASSPLAGVGNEQFF	TGTGCCAGCAGTCCTCTAGCGGGAGTTGGCAATGAGCAGTTCTTC
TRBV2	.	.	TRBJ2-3	CASSPGQFPDTQYF	TGTGCCAGCAGTCCCGGACAGTTCCCAGATACGCAGTATTTT
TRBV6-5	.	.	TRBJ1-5	CASSYSIISNQPQHF	TGTGCCAGCAGTTACTCGATTATCAGCAATCAGCCCCAGCATTTT
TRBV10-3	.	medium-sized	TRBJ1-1	CATRSRAPLMNTEAFF	TGTGCCACCCGGAGCCGGGCACCATTGATGAACACTGAAGCTTTCTTT
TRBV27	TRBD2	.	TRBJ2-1	CASSFLEAGGPYNEQFF	TGTGCCAGCAGTTTCCTCGAAGCGGGAGGCCCTTACAATGAGCAGTTCTTC
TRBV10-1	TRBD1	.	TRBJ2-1	CATKGASSYNEQFF	TGCGCCACAAAGGGGGCTAGCTCCTACAATGAGCAGTTCTTC
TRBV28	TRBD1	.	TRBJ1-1	CASSLSGGGTEAFF	TGTGCCAGCAGTTTATCAGGGGGCGGCACTGAAGCTTTCTTT
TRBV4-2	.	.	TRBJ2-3	CASSPVDSGRPDTQYF	TGTGCCAGCAGCCCGGTGGATAGCGGACGTCCAGATACGCAGTATTTT
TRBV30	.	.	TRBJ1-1	CAWRLSGPSMGAFF	TGTGCCTGGCGCCTATCGGGACCCTCGATGGGCGCTTTCTTT
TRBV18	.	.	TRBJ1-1	CASSSREGEAFF	TGTGCCAGCTCCTCCCGGGAGGGTGAAGCTTTCTTT
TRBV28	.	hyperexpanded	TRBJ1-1	CASSRQAEAFF	TGTGCCAGCAGTCGACAGGCGGAAGCTTTCTTT
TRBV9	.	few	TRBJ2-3	CASSVEDRRTDTQYF	TGTGCCAGCAGCGTAGAGGACAGACGCACAGATACGCAGTATTTT
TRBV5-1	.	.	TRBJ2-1	CASSATYNEQFF	TGCGCCAGCAGCGCTACCTACAATGAGCAGTTCTTC
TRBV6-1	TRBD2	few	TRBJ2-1	CASSVYREASGRSEQFF	TGTGCCAGCAGTGTATACCGTGAGGCTAGCGGGAGGTCTGAGCAGTTCTTC
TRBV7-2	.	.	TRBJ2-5	CASSFDSSWETQYF	TGTGCCAGCAGCTTTGACAGCTCATGGGAGACCCAGTACTTC
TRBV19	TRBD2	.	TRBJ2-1	CASSIDGTTKYNEQFF	TGTGCCAGTAGTATAGACGGGACTACAAAATACAATGAGCAGTTCTTC
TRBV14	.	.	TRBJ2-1	CASRRSAYNEQFF	TGTGCCAGCAGAAGGTCAGCCTACAATGAGCAGTTCTTC